The sample holds one count of the clone carrying this T cell receptor beta chain. Its antigen is not identified. These data originate in a study of T cell clonotyping in hematopoietic cell transplantation. Broader study findings: After transplant, recipient diversity fell while pathologically expanded clonotypes grew through day 180. Graft donor and pretransplant recipient Inverse Simpson Index values predicted broader posttransplant TCR diversity.

Assay used: immunoSEQ multiplex PCR; TCRdb lists only in-frame clones, some missing. Seen here are under 8,000 clones, roughly a third observed once, and the top ten hold roughly 18%. CDR3 length: 10 residues. V dropped 4 bases and J dropped 4 bases, with 4 bases sitting between them. The germline V gene has CDR1 DFQATT and CDR2 SNEGSKA (reference sequence). The TCR comes from a female patient in her 60s who had an allogeneic stem cell transplant, so the T cells may come from the graft donor. Some clones in this sample may be carry-over from other donors' samples. This chain links TRBV20-1 with TRBJ1-2; D is ambiguous. The sequenced sample was peripheral blood mononuclear cells, obtained 30 days after allogeneic stem cell transplant. CDR3 in amino acids: CSATLYGYTF. For the CDR3, the DNA is TGCAGTGCTACCCTCTATGGCTACACCTTC.